The present entry profiles one T cell receptor (beta chain) with its context. The sample carries other DNA sequences with the same CDR3. These data are taken from a study of blood T cell repertoires in COVID-19. For the study at large: From T cells, B-cell-depleted T cells, or PBMCs came the material, which was cDNA or gDNA.

Trimming took 3 bases from V and 2 from J, leaving 8 bases between them. The CDR3 has 13 residues. Germline V gene data show CDR1 as SGDLS and CDR2 as YYNGEE. In the study's own analysis: Reference gene primer amplification yielded estimated nucleated cell counts. Sequencing used immunoSEQ multiplex PCR; TCRdb keeps in-frame clones, though not all of them. V and J calls and clone size follow that table, whereas D and trimming were derived from the DNA. The table has hundreds of thousands of clones, just under 90% seen once; the top ten hold more than 0.25%. This TCR derives from a woman aged 18-29 years with acute or convalescent COVID-19. V usage is TRBV9 and J usage is TRBJ1-2; D gene unclear. The sequenced material came from peripheral blood. The CDR3 coding sequence is TGTGCCAGCAGCGATCGGTCGAACTATGGCTACACCTTC. It is translated as CASSDRSNYGYTF.